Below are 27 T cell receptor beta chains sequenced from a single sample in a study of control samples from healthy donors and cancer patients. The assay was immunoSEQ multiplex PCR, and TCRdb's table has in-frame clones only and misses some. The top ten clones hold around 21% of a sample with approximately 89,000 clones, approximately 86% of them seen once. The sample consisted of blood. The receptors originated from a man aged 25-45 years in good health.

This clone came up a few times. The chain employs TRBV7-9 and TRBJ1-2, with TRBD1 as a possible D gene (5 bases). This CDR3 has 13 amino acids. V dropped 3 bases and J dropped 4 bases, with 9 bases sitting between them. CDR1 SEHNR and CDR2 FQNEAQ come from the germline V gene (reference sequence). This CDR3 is CASSLGRGYGYTF. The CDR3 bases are TGTGCCAGCAGCTTGGGGAGGGGCTATGGCTACACCTTC.

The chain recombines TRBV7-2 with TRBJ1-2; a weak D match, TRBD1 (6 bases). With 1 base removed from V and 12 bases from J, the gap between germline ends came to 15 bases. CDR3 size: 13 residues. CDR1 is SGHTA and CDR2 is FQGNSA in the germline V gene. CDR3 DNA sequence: TGTGCCAGCAGCTTAGGCGGGGGCGGGCGCGACACCTTC. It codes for CASSLGGGGRDTF.

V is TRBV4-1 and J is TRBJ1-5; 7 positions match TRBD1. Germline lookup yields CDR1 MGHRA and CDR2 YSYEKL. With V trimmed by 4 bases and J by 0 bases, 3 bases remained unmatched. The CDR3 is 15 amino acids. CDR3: CASSPRDSSNQPQHF. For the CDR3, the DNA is TGCGCCAGCAGCCCCCGGGACAGTAGCAATCAGCCCCAGCATTTT.

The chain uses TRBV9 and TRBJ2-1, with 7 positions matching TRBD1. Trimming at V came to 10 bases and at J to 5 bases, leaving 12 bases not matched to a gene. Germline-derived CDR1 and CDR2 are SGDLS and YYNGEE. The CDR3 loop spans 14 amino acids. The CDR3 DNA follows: TGTGCCGGCTTCCCGAGGGGGCCGCACAATGAGCAGTTCTTC. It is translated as CAGFPRGPHNEQFF.

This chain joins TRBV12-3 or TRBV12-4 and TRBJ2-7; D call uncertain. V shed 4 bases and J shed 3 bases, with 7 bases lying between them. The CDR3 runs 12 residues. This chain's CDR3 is CASSYGVYEQYF. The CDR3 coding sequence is TGTGCCAGCAGTTATGGGGTCTACGAGCAGTACTTC.

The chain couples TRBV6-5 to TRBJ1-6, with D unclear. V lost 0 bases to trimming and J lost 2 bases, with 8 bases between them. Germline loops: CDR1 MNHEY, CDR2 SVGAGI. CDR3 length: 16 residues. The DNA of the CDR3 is TGTGCCAGCAGTTACTCGAGAACAGCCTATAATTCACCCCTCCACTTT. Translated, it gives CASSYSRTAYNSPLHF.

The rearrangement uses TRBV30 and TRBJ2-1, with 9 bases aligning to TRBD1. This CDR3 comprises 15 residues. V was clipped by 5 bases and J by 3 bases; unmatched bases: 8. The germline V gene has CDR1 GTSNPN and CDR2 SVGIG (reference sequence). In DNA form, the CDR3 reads TGTGCCTGGGACCCGGGACAGGGATTCTACAATGAGCAGTTCTTC. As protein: CAWDPGQGFYNEQFF.

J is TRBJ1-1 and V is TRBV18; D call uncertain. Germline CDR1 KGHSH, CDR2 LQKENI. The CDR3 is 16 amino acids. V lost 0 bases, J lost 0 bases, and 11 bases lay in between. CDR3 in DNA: TGTGCCAGCTCACCACCGAATCTGGCAATGAACACTGAAGCTTTCTTT. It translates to CASSPPNLAMNTEAFF.

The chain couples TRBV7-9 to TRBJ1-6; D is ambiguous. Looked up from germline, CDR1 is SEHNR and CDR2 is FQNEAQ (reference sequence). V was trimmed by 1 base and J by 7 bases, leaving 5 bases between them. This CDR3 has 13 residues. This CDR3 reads CASSLESNSPLHF. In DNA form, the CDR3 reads TGTGCCAGCAGCTTAGAAAGCAATTCACCCCTCCACTTT.

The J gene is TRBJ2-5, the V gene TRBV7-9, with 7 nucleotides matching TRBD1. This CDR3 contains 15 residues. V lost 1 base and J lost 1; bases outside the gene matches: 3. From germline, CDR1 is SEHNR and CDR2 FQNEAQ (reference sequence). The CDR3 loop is CASSLGQGRQETQYF. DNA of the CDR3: TGTGCCAGCAGCTTAGGACAGGGCCGCCAAGAGACCCAGTACTTC.

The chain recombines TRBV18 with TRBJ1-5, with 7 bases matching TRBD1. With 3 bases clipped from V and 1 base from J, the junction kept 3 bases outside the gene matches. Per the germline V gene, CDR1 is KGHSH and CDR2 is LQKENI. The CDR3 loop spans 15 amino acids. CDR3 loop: CASSPGTESNQPQHF. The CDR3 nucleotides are TGTGCCAGCTCACCGGGGACAGAGAGCAATCAGCCCCAGCATTTT.

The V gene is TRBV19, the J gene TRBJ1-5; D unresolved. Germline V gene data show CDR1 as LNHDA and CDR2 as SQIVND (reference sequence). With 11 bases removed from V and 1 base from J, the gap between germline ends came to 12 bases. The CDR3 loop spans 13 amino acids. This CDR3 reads CAASDTSNQPQHF. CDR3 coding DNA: TGTGCCGCGTCCGACACGAGCAATCAGCCCCAGCATTTT. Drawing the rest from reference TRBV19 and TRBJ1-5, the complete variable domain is DGGITQSPKYLFRKEGQNVTLSCEQNLNHDAMYWYRQDPGQGLRLIYYSQIVNDFQKGDIAEGYSVSREKKESFPLTVTSAQKNPTAFYLCAASDTSNQPQHFGDGTRLSIL.

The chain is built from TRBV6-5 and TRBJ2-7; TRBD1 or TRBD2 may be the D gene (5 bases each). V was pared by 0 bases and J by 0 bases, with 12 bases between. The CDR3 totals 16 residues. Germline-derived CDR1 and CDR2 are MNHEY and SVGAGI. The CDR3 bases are TGTGCCAGCAGTTACTCGAGGGCAGGGAGCTCCTACGAGCAGTACTTC. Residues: CASSYSRAGSSYEQYF.

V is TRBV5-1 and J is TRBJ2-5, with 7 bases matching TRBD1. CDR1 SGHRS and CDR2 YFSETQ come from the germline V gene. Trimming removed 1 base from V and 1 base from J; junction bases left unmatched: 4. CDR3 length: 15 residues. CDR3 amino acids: CASSLHRGPQETQYF. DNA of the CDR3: TGCGCCAGCAGCTTGCACAGGGGACCCCAAGAGACCCAGTACTTC.

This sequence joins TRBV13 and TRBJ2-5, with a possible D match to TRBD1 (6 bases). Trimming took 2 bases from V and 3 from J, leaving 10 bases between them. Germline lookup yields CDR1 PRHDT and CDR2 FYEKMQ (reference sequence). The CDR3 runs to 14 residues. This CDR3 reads CASSLQGHKETQYF. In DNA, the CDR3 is TGTGCCAGCAGCTTACAGGGGCATAAAGAGACCCAGTACTTC.

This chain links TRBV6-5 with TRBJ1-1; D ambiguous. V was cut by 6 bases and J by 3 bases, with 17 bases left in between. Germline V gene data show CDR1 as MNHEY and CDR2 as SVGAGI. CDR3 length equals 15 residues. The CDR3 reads CASSPSRIEDTEAFF. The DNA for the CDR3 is TGTGCCAGCAGCCCCTCGAGGATTGAGGACACTGAAGCTTTCTTT.

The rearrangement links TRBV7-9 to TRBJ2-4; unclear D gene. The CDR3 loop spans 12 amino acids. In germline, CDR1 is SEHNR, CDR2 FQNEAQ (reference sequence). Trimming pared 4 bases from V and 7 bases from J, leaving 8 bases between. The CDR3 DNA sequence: TGTGCCAGCAGCTCCCTCCGTAACATTCAGTACTTC. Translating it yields CASSSLRNIQYF.

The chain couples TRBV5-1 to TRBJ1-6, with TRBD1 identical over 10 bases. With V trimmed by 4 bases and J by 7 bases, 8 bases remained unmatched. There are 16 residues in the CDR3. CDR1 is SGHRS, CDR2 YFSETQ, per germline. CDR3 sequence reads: CASSVGQGSWNSPLHF. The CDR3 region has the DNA TGCGCCAGCAGCGTGGGACAGGGGAGCTGGAATTCACCCCTCCACTTT.

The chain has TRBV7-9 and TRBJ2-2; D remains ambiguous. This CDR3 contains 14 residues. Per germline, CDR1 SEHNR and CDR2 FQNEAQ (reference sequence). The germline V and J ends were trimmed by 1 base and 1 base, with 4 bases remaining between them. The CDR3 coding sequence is TGTGCCAGCAGCTTAGACGGGAACACCGGGGAGCTGTTTTTT. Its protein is CASSLDGNTGELFF.

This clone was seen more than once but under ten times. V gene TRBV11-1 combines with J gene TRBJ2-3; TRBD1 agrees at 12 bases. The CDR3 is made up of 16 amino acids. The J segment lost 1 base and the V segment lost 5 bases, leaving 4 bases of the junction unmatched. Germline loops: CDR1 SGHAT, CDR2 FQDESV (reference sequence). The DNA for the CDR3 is TGTGCCAGCAGCCCGGGACAGGGGGCTCGCACAGATACGCAGTATTTT. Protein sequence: CASSPGQGARTDTQYF. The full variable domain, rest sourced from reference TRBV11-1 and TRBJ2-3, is EAEVAQSPRYKITEKSQAVAFWCDPISGHATLYWYRQILGQGPELLVQFQDESVVDDSQLPKDRFSAERLKGVDSTLKIQPAELGDSAMYLCASSPGQGARTDTQYFGPGTRLTVL.

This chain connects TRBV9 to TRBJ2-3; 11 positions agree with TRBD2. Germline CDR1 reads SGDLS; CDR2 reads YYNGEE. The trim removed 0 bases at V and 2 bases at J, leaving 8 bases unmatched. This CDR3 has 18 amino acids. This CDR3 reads CASSVVATSGGYTDTQYF. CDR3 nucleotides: TGTGCCAGCAGCGTAGTGGCTACTAGCGGGGGATACACAGATACGCAGTATTTT.

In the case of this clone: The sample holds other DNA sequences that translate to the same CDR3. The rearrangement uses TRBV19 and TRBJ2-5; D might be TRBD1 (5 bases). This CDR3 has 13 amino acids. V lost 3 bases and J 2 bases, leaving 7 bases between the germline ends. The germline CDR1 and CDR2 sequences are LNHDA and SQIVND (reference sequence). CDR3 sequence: CASSMGLQETQYF. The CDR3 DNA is TGTGCCAGTAGTATGGGGCTACAAGAGACCCAGTACTTC.

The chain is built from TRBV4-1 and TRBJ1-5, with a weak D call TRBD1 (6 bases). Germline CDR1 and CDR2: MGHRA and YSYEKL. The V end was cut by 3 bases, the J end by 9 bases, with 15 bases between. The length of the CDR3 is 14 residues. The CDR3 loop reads CASSHGGLQAPQHF. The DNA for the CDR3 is TGCGCCAGCAGCCATGGGGGGCTACAAGCGCCCCAGCATTTT.

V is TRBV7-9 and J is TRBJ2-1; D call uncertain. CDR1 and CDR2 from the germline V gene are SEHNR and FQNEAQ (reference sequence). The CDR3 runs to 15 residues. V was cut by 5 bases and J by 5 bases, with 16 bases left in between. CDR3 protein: CASSPRLSPHNEQFF. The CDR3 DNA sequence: TGTGCCAGCAGCCCGCGGCTCAGTCCCCACAATGAGCAGTTCTTC.

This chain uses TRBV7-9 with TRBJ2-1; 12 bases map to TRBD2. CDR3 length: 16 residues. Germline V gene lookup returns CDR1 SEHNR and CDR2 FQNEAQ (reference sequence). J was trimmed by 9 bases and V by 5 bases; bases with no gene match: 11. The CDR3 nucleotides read TGTGCCAGCAGCGCTACTAGCGGGGGGTCCCAGGGTGAGCAGTTCTTC. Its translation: CASSATSGGSQGEQFF.

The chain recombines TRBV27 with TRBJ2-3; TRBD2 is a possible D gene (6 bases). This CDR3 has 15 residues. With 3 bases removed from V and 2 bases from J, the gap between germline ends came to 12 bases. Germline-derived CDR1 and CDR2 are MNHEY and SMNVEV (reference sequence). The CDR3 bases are TGTGCCAGCAGTTTCTTGCGGGGCCCCACAGATACGCAGTATTTT. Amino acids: CASSFLRGPTDTQYF.

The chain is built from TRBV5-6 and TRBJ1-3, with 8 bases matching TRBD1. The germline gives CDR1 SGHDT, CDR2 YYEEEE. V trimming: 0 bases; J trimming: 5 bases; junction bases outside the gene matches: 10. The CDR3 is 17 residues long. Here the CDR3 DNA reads TGTGCCAGCAGCTTGGTCACAGGGGGAAAGGTCAGAAACACCATATATTTT. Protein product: CASSLVTGGKVRNTIYF.